This T cell receptor (beta chain) derives from a study of blood T cell repertoires in COVID-19. For the study at large: Some COVID-19 samples were acute and others convalescent; all came from the United States, Italy and Spain.

Original processing notes: Estimation of nucleated cell counts relied on the amplification of reference gene primers. Profiled with immunoSEQ multiplex PCR; TCRdb holds only in-frame clones, not every one. Clonal size and the V and J genes are those of that table, whereas D and trimming came from the DNA. Of about 180,000 clones listed, roughly 82% were seen once; the top ten hold roughly 9%. Sequencing was done on a sample of peripheral blood. The source is a woman aged 70-85 years with acute or convalescent COVID-19.

This CDR3 reads CASRGTGRDTQYF. The CDR3, as DNA: TGCGCCAGCAGGGGGACAGGGCGAGATACGCAGTATTTT. This chain links TRBV10-2 with TRBJ2-3, with 9 positions matching TRBD1. Unmatched junction bases numbered 3, after V lost 6 bases and J lost 5 bases. Germline V gives CDR1 WSHSY, CDR2 SAAADI. There are 13 residues in the CDR3.